This section outlines one T cell receptor beta chain sequence together with its context. One entry per CDR3 protein, called by TCRdb with MiXCR from the RT-PCR reads. The sample contains about 680,000 distinct CDR3 sequences, approximately 15% of which appear only once. In germline, CDR1 is SGDLS, CDR2 YYNGEE. The V gene lost 1 base and the J gene lost 5 bases, with 13 bases spanning the gap. This CDR3 region has 14 residues. Sequencing was done on a sample of memory CD4+ T cells from blood. This rearrangement joins TRBV9 to TRBJ2-7, with D perhaps matching TRBD1 (7 bases). The sequence came from a female donor in good health, serving as a healthy control. The CDR3 nucleotides are TGTGCCAGCAGCGTAAATGCAGGGGGGAACGAGCAGTACTTC. Translation: CASSVNAGGNEQYF.